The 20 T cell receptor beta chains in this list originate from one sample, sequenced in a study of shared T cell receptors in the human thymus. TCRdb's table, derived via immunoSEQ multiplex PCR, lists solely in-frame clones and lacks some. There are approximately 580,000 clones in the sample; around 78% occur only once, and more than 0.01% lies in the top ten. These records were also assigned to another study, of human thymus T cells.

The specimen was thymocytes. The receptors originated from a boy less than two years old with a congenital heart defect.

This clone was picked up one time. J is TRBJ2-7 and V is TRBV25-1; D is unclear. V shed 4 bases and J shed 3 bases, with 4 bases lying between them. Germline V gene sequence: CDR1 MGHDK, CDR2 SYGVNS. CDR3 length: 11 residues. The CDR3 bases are TGTGCCAGCAGTGTTAACTACGAGCAGTACTTC. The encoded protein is CASSVNYEQYF.

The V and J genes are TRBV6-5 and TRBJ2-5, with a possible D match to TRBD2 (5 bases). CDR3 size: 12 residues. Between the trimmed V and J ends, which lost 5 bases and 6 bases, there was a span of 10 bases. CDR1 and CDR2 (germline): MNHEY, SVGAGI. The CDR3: CASSKDLKTQYF. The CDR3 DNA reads TGTGCCAGCAGTAAGGACTTGAAGACCCAGTACTTC.

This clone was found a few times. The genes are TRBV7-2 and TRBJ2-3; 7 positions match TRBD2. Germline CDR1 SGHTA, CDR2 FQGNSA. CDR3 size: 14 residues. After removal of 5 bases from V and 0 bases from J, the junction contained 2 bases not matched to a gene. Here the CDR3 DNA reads TGTGCCAGCAGCAACGGGAGGAGCACAGATACGCAGTATTTT. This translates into CASSNGRSTDTQYF.

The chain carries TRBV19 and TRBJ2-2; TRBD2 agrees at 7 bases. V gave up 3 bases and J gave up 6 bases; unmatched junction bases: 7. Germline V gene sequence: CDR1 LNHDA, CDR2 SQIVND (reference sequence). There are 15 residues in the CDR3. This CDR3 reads CASSILAETPGELFF. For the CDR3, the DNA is TGTGCCAGTAGTATCCTAGCGGAGACCCCCGGGGAGCTGTTTTTT.

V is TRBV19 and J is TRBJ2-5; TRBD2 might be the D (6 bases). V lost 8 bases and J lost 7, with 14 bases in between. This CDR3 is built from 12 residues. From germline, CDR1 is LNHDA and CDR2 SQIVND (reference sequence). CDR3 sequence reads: CASCSGVGTQYF. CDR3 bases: TGTGCCAGTTGTAGCGGCGTGGGGACCCAGTACTTC.

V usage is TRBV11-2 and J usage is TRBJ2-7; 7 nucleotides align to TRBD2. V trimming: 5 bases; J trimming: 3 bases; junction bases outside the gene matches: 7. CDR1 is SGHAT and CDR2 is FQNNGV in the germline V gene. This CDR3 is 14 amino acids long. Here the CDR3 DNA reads TGTGCCAGCAGCGGTATGGGACTACACTACGAGCAGTACTTC. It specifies CASSGMGLHYEQYF.

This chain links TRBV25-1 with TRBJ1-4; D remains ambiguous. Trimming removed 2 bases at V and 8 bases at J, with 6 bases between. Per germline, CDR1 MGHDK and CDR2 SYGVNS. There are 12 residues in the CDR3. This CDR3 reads CASSETGEKLFF. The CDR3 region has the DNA TGTGCCAGCAGTGAAACGGGGGAAAAACTGTTTTTT.

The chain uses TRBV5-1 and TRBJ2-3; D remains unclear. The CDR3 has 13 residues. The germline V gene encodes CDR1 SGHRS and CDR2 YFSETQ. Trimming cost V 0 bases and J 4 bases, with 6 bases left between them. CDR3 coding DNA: TGCGCCAGCAGCTTGGCTAGGTCAGATACGCAGTATTTT. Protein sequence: CASSLARSDTQYF. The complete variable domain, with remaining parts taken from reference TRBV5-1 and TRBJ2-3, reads KAGVTQTPRYLIKTRGQQVTLSCSPISGHRSVSWYQQTPGQGLQFLFEYFSETQRNKGNFPGRFSGRQFSNSRSEMNVSTLELGDSALYLCASSLARSDTQYFGPGTRLTVL.

The CDR3 loop is CASSLGTSGYNEQFF. CDR3 nucleotides: TGTGCCAGCAGCCTCGGGACTAGCGGTTACAATGAGCAGTTCTTC. The chain joins TRBV2 to TRBJ2-1; 11 bases are shared with TRBD2. The CDR3 contains 15 residues. J lost 4 bases, V lost 6 bases, and 5 bases had no gene match. Germline loops: CDR1 SNHLY, CDR2 FYNNEI.

The CDR3 bases are TGTGCCAGCAGCTTCCCAGGATTTTCCATGAACACTGAAGCTTTCTTT. The encoded protein is CASSFPGFSMNTEAFF. The chain is built from TRBV7-9 and TRBJ1-1; D not resolved. The V gene's germline CDR1 is SEHNR and CDR2 FQNEAQ (reference sequence). The CDR3 is 16 residues long. Trimming took off 3 bases at V and 0 bases at J, with 14 bases between the two ends.

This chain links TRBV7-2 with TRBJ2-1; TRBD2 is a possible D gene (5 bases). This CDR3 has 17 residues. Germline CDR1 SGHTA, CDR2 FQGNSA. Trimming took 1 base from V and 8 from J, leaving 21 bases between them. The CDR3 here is CASSLVGLAPSWDEQFF. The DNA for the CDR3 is TGTGCCAGCAGCTTAGTAGGGCTAGCTCCCTCCTGGGATGAGCAGTTCTTC. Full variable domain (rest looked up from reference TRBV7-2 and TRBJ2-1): GAGVSQSPSNKVTEKGKDVELRCDPISGHTALYWYRQSLGQGLEFLIYFQGNSAPDKSGLPSDRFSAERTGGSVSTLTIQRTQQEDSAVYLCASSLVGLAPSWDEQFFGPGTRLTVL.

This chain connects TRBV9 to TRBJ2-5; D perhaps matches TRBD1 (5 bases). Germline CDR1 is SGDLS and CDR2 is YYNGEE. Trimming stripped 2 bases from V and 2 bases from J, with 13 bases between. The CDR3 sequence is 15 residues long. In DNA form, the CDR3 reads TGTGCCAGCAGCGTGGGCCTGGGGCTTCAAGAGACCCAGTACTTC. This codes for CASSVGLGLQETQYF.

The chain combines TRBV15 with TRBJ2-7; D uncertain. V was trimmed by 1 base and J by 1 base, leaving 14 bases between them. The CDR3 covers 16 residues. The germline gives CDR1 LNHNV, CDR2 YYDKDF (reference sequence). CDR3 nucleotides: TGTGCCACCAGCAGAGGGTTTTTGAGGAAGTCCTACGAGCAGTACTTC. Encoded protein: CATSRGFLRKSYEQYF.

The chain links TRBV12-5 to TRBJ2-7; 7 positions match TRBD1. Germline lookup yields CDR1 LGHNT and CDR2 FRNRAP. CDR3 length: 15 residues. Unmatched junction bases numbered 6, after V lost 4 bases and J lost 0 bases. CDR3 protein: CASGSTGRLSYEQYF. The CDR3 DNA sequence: TGTGCTAGTGGTTCGACAGGGCGGCTCTCCTACGAGCAGTACTTC.

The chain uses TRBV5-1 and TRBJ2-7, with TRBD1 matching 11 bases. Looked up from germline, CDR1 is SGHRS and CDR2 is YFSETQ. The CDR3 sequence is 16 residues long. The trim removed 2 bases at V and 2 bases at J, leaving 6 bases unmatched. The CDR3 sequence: CASSLRDRGKAYEQYF. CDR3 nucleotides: TGCGCCAGCAGCTTAAGGGACAGGGGGAAGGCCTACGAGCAGTACTTC. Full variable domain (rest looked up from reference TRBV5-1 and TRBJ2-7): KAGVTQTPRYLIKTRGQQVTLSCSPISGHRSVSWYQQTPGQGLQFLFEYFSETQRNKGNFPGRFSGRQFSNSRSEMNVSTLELGDSALYLCASSLRDRGKAYEQYFGPGTRLTVT.

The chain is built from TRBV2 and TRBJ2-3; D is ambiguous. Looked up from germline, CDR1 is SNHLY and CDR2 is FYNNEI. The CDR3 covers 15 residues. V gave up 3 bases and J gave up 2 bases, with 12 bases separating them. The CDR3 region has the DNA TGTGCCAGCAGTGATACCCGTATAGCCACAGATACGCAGTATTTT. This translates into CASSDTRIATDTQYF.

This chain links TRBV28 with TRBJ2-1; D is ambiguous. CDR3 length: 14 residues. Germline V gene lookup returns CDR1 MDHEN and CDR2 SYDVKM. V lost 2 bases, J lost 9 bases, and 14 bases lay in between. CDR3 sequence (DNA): TGTGCCAGCAGTTTACGTCTATTCTTTCGTGAGCAGTTCTTC. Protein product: CASSLRLFFREQFF.

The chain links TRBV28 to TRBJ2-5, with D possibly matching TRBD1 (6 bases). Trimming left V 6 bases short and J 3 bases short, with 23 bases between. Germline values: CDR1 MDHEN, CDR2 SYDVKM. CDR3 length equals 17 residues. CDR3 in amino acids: CASRINATGKSKETQYF. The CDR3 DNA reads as TGTGCCAGCAGGATTAACGCGACAGGCAAGTCGAAAGAGACCCAGTACTTC.

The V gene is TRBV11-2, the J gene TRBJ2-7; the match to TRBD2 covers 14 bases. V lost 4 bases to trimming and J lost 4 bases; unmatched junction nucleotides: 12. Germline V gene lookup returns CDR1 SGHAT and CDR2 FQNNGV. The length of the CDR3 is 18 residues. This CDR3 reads CASSSSSGTSGSRYEQYF. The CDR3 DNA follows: TGTGCCAGCAGCTCCAGCTCCGGGACTAGCGGGAGTAGGTACGAGCAGTACTTC. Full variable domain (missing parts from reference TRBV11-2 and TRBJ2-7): EAGVAQSPRYKIIEKRQSVAFWCNPISGHATLYWYQQILGQGPKLLIQFQNNGVVDDSQLPKDRFSAERLKGVDSTLKIQPAKLEDSAVYLCASSSSSGTSGSRYEQYFGPGTRLTVT.

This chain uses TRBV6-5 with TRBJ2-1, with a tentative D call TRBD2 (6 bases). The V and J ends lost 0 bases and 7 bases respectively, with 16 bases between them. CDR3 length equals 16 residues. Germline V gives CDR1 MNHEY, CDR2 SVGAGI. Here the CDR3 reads CASSYSSGVIWNEQFF. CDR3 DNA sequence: TGTGCCAGCAGTTACTCGTCGGGAGTAATCTGGAATGAGCAGTTCTTC.